This TCR beta chain is from a study of blood T cells in healthy people across ages. Study-level findings and limits: Measured against age, TCR beta diversity per million T cells decreased in a roughly linear manner. Greater diversity and more naive CD4+ cells were seen in long-lived donors than in aged donors.

Peripheral blood samples of approximately 10 milliliters were drawn from each donor. RNA extraction gave at least 6 micrograms of total RNA per sample. It was with a sample-barcoded 5' primer and a J-beta primer mix that a second PCR of about 6 to 12 cycles was run. TCRdb passed the 5' RACE reads through MiXCR, listing each CDR3 protein once. Among about 1.4 million distinct CDR3 sequences, around 59% were seen once, and the ten largest hold over 6.5%. This clonotype was recorded many times. The antigen remains undetermined. V was pared by 4 bases and J by 2 bases, with 7 bases between. The CDR3 totals 13 residues. Looked up from germline, CDR1 is KGHSH and CDR2 is LQKENI.

The clonotype originates from a young man in good health. The sequencing sample was made of blood. The chain combines TRBV18 with TRBJ2-3; D assignment may be TRBD1 or TRBD2 (5 bases each). CDR3 in amino acids: CASSRGPTDTQYF. The CDR3 DNA reads as TGTGCCAGCTCACGGGGACCCACAGATACGCAGTATTTT.